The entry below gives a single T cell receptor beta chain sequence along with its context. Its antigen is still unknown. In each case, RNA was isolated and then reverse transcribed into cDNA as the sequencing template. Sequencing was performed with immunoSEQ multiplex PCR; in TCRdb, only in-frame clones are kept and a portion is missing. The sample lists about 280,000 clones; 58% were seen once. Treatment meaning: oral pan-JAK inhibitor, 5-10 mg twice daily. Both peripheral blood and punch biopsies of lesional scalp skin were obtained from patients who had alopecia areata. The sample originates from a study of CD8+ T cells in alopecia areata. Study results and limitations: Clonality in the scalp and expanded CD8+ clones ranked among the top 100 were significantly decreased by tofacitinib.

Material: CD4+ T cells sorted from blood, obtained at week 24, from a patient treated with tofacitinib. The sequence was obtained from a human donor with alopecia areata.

CDR3 DNA: TGTGCCAGCAGCGTAGGGGTTACAGGGATGAGAGGCTACACCTTC. The encoded protein is CASSVGVTGMRGYTF. This sequence joins TRBV9 and TRBJ1-2, with a tentative D call TRBD1 (6 bases). The CDR3 runs to 15 residues. CDR1 is SGDLS, CDR2 YYNGEE, per germline. V was pared by 0 bases and J by 8 bases, with 17 bases between.